The clone carrying this T cell receptor beta chain was seen a handful of times. Its antigen is not identified. The sample originates from a study of cytomegalovirus exposure and HLA in healthy donors. Study-level results: Among TCR beta chains of equal frequency, HLA-associated ones were more clonally expanded in a later analysis. Data from an earlier analysis indicated that most TCR beta V segments were productive either about 87% or about 30% of the time. Presence/absence analyses took donor sequencing depth as roughly uniform.

The V gene's germline CDR1 is ENHRY and CDR2 SYGVKD. The CDR3 totals 13 residues. Between the trimmed V and J ends, which lost 11 bases and 3 bases, there was a span of 14 bases. Primers for the PCR totalled 60 Vbeta and 13 Jbeta. Here immunoSEQ multiplex PCR was the method, and the copy in TCRdb shows in-frame clones only, minus some. The sample includes roughly 71,000 clones, just under 75% of them seen just once. V is TRBV10-3 and J is TRBJ1-5; no clear D. The clonotype originates from a human donor in good health. The specimen sequenced was PBMCs. CDR3 bases: TGTGCCTCCGGAGTGTCTGTCAATCAGCCCCAGCATTTT. Its translation is CASGVSVNQPQHF.